Listed here is a single TCR beta chain. What it binds is unknown. Positively selected for CCR7, the CD45RO-negative cells used as naive CD8 cells excluded terminally differentiated effector memory CD45RA+ cells. Healthy HIV-negative adults without recent acute infections or vaccinations served as donors. Between the trimmed V and J ends, which lost 9 bases and 2 bases, there was a span of 17 bases. Germline V gene lookup returns CDR1 LNHDA and CDR2 SQIVND (reference sequence). The CDR3 is 14 residues long. The repertoire was sequenced with immunoSEQ multiplex PCR; TCRdb's copy has only in-frame clones and lacks some. Of around 2,000,000 clones in the sample, roughly 95% are singletons; the top ten hold roughly 1%. The data derive from a study of shared clonotypes between healthy human individuals. Study outcomes and limitations: Donors were few, which limited the genetic and exposure-history diversity represented. Unshared clonotypes carried lower generation probabilities than those common to all four donors. The study's rarefaction showed incomplete sorted-subset sequencing despite large depth.

The sample was naive CD8+ T cells sorted from blood. The TCR sequence derives from a man between 18 and 29 years old in good health. This rearrangement joins TRBV19 to TRBJ2-7; the D call may be TRBD1 or TRBD2 (5 bases each). The CDR3 sequence is CARPGQGPAYEQYF. CDR3 nucleotide sequence: TGTGCCAGACCTGGGCAGGGACCTGCCTACGAGCAGTACTTC.